The clone carrying this T cell receptor beta chain has ten or more counts. CDR1 is SNHLY, CDR2 FYNNEI, per germline. V lost 6 bases, J lost 2 bases, and 6 bases stayed unmatched. CDR3 length: 15 amino acids. Patients with uncontrolled infections, other autoimmune diseases, pregnancy or lactation were excluded. Clinical symptoms, serum thyroxine, TRAb, thyroid ultrasound and orbital computed tomography informed diagnoses. The record originates from a study of T cells in Graves' hyperthyroidism and ophthalmopathy. The wider study: At initial diagnosis, before any treatment had begun, peripheral blood was obtained.

Using RNA transcripts as the source, TCR beta CDR3 regions were amplified. A first-round RT-PCR of the TCR CDR3 used the HTBI primer set. From the multiplex PCR reads, TCRdb called clonotypes with MiXCR, one entry per CDR3 protein. The table records some 600,000 distinct CDR3 sequences, over 11% of them present only once. This sequence was found in a woman between 25 and 40 years old with Graves' hyperthyroidism that later progressed to Graves' ophthalmopathy. Specimen: blood. The chain recombines TRBV2 with TRBJ2-1; 8 positions agree with TRBD2. The CDR3: CASRVAGTTYNEQFF. For the CDR3, the DNA is TGTGCCAGCAGAGTAGCGGGAACCACCTACAATGAGCAGTTCTTC.